This TCR beta chain was found in a study of blood T cells in healthy people across ages. Note on this clonotype: What it binds is unknown.

In germline, CDR1 is SEHNR, CDR2 FQNEAQ (reference sequence). The CDR3 is made up of 17 amino acids. The V and J ends lost 1 base and 5 bases respectively, with 20 bases between them. PCR was performed a second time for roughly 7 to 12 cycles using a sample-barcoded 5' primer and a J-beta primer mix. Every cDNA was tagged by a template-switch adaptor with 12 random nucleotides. A single record per CDR3 protein comes from TCRdb applying MiXCR to the 5' RACE reads. The sample lists about 1.5 million distinct CDR3 sequences; 35% to 45% were seen once. Study results and limitations: Roughly linear declines in TCR beta diversity per million T cells occurred with age. Both higher diversity and more naive CD4+ cells marked long-lived donors when set against aged donors.

The sample taken for sequencing was blood. This sequence joins TRBV7-9 and TRBJ1-1; D is possibly TRBD1 (6 bases). The sequence derives from a woman aged 18-35 years in good health. CDR3 protein: CASSLDFRSGGGTEAFF. The CDR3 DNA follows: TGTGCCAGCAGCTTAGATTTTAGGAGCGGAGGGGGTACTGAAGCTTTCTTT.